There are a few counts of the clone carrying this TCR beta chain. Its specificity is unknown. It is likely a read error, because the conserved phenylalanine at the end of the CDR3 is missing. TCRbeta libraries were built with three rounds of nested PCR, modified from ARM-PCR. A single record per CDR3 protein comes from TCRdb applying MiXCR to the multiplex PCR reads. The data contain tens of thousands of distinct CDR3 sequences, around 70% of them singletons. These data are taken from a study of tumor and adjacent non-tumor tissue in lung cancer. Across the study: Histology: around 13 adenocarcinoma, a couple of squamous cell carcinoma, 1 small cell lung cancer. On average, productive TCRbeta reads reached some 4.2 million per sample.

No cell sorting was done before RNA was extracted from the tissue. This CDR3 spans 12 amino acids. Germline values: CDR1 GTSNPN, CDR2 SVGIG (reference sequence). Study conclusions and caveats: Tumor TCR diversity, when higher, was linked to shorter survival. Significantly higher TCR diversity was found in tumor than normal lung.

The V and J genes are TRBV30 and TRBJ2-2; no clear D. The source is a woman between 70 and 85 years old with non-small cell lung cancer. The sample comprised lung tumor tissue. This chain's CDR3 is CAWSEVTGELFL. As DNA, the CDR3 is TGCGCCTGGAGTGAGGTAACCGGGGAGCTGTTTCTT.